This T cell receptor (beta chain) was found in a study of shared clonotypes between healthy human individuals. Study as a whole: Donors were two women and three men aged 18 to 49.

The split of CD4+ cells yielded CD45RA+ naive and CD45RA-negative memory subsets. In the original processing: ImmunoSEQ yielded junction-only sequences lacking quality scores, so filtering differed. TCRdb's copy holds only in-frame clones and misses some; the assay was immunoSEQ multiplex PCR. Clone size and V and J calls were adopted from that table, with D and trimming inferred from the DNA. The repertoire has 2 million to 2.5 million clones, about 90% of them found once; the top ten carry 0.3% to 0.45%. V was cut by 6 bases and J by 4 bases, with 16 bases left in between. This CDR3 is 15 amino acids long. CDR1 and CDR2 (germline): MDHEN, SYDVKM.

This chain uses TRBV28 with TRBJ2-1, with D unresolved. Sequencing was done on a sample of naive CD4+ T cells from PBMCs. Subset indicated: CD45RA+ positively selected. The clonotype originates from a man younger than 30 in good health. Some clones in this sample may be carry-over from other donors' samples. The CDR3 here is CASSRPWTRYNEQFF. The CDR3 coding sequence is TGTGCCAGCAGCCGCCCGTGGACGCGGTACAATGAGCAGTTCTTC. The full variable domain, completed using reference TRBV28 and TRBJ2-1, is DVKVTQSSRYLVKRTGEKVFLECVQDMDHENMFWYRQDPGLGLRLIYFSYDVKMKEKGDIPEGYSVSREKKERFSLILESASTNQTSMYLCASSRPWTRYNEQFFGPGTRLTVL.